This entry lists 6 T cell receptor beta chains sequenced from one sample in a study of T cells in Graves' hyperthyroidism and ophthalmopathy. The investigators amplified TCR beta CDR3 regions from RNA transcripts. HTBI primers were the set used in a first-round RT-PCR of the TCR CDR3. TCRdb independently ran MiXCR on the multiplex PCR reads; one entry per CDR3 protein. Seen here are more than 550,000 distinct CDR3 sequences, 15% to 20% observed once, and the top ten hold around 16%. The sequencing sample was made of blood. The receptors stem from a man aged 50-60 years with Graves' hyperthyroidism.

This clonotype was counted at least ten times. The chain joins TRBV10-3 to TRBJ2-1; no firm D call. The CDR3 is 14 residues long. Trimming pared 3 bases from V and 0 bases from J, leaving 6 bases between. Germline V gives CDR1 ENHRY, CDR2 SYGVKD. Here the CDR3 reads CAISDKGSYNEQFF. The CDR3 DNA reads as TGTGCCATCAGTGATAAGGGCTCCTACAATGAGCAGTTCTTC.

This clonotype was counted many times. V gene TRBV24-1 combines with J gene TRBJ1-2; TRBD1 aligns across 9 bases. The CDR3 is 18 amino acids. V dropped 3 bases and J dropped 0; count of bases not matched to a gene: 10. The V gene's germline CDR1 is KGHDR and CDR2 SFDVKD. The CDR3 DNA reads TGTGCCACCAGTGATCCTGCGAAACAGGGGGCTGCTAACTATGGCTACACCTTC. It yields the protein CATSDPAKQGAANYGYTF.

In its sample, this clonotype was seen many times. The J gene is TRBJ2-6, the V gene TRBV30, with D possibly TRBD2 on 6 matching bases. Per the germline V gene, CDR1 is GTSNPN and CDR2 is SVGIG (reference sequence). V gave up 2 bases and J gave up 1 base, with 9 bases separating them. The CDR3 is 15 residues long. CDR3 nucleotide sequence: TGTGCCTGGAGTCCGGGGGAGTCTGGGGCCAACGTCCTGACTTTC. Amino acid sequence: CAWSPGESGANVLTF.

The chain carries TRBV5-5 and TRBJ2-7, with D hard to call. This CDR3 spans 13 amino acids. V was shortened by 2 bases and J by 0 bases, with 6 bases between the two germline ends. The germline V gene encodes CDR1 SGHKS and CDR2 YYEKEE (reference sequence). This CDR3 reads CASSLVNSYEQYF. CDR3 coding DNA: TGTGCCAGCAGCTTAGTCAACTCCTACGAGCAGTACTTC. Drawing the rest from reference TRBV5-5 and TRBJ2-7, the complete variable domain is DAGVTQSPTHLIKTRGQQVTLRCSPISGHKSVSWYQQVLGQGPQFIFQYYEKEERGRGNFPDRFSARQFPNYSSELNVNALLLGDSALYLCASSLVNSYEQYFGPGTRLTVT.

The rearrangement joins TRBV30 to TRBJ2-1, with 9 nucleotides matching TRBD2. Germline assignment: CDR1 GTSNPN and CDR2 SVGIG (reference sequence). The CDR3 runs to 12 residues. Germline trimming cut 2 bases from V and 9 bases from J; bases unmatched to any gene: 2. The CDR3 nucleotides are TGTGCCTGGAGTCCGCGGGAGGGTGAGCAGTTCTTC. Translating gives CAWSPREGEQFF.

This clonotype was observed a handful of times. The CDR3: CASSVDGQGSYEQYF. In nucleotides, the CDR3 is TGCGCCAGCAGTGTGGACGGACAGGGCTCCTACGAGCAGTACTTC. This chain joins TRBV10-1 and TRBJ2-7, with 8 nucleotides matching TRBD1. This CDR3 spans 15 amino acids. Trimming took 4 bases from V and 0 from J; bases not matched to a gene: 5. Per the germline V gene, CDR1 is WNHNN and CDR2 is SYGVQD (reference sequence).